This is a list of T cell receptor beta chains from one sample in a study of cytomegalovirus exposure and HLA in healthy donors. Profiling relied on immunoSEQ multiplex PCR, and the TCRdb table lists in-frame clones only, not all of them. The table records more than 100,000 clones, 87% of them present only once. The sequenced material came from PBMCs. These receptors all come from a woman under 40 in good health and CMV-seronegative. The CDR3 runs from the conserved cysteine through the conserved F or W. A D gene is named only where the DNA matches it firmly. Rows may omit the clone size; those that give it use once, few, many or a size class.

>TRBJ1-5|-|TRBD1|TRBV5-6
TGTGCCAGCAGCAGGGGGACAGCTCTTTATAGCAATCAGCCCCAGCATTTT
CASSRGTALYSNQPQHF
>TRBJ1-6|-|TRBD1|TRBV6-4
TGTGCCAGCAGAGATACAGGGGCGATTAATTCACCCCTCCACTTT
CASRDTGAINSPLHF
>TRBJ1-4|-|TRBD1|TRBV7-8
TGTGCCAGCAGCCTTGAACAGGGGGCATCAACTAATGAAAAACTGTTTTTT
CASSLEQGASTNEKLFF
>TRBJ1-3|once|-|TRBV27
TGTGCCAGCAGTTTCAGTACTGGAAACACCATATATTTT
CASSFSTGNTIYF
>TRBJ2-5|-|-|TRBV11-3
TGTGCCAGCAGCTTAGATGAGGGAGCAGAGACCCAGTACTTC
CASSLDEGAETQYF
>TRBJ1-4|-|TRBD1|TRBV6-5
TGTGCCAGCACCCAACCGGGACAGGGTGAAAAACTGTTTTTT
CASTQPGQGEKLFF
>TRBJ2-2|-|-|TRBV7-3
TGTGCCAGCAGCCCAATCGGACAGATGAACACCGGGGAGCTGTTTTTT
CASSPIGQMNTGELFF
>TRBJ1-6|-|TRBD1|TRBV18
TGTGCCAGCTCACCCGGACAGGGCACTTCACCCCTCCACTTT
CASSPGQGTSPLHF
>TRBJ1-4|-|-|TRBV7-9
TGTGCCAGCAGCTCCAGTGGGCTTTGGACTAATGAAAAACTGTTTTTT
CASSSSGLWTNEKLFF
>TRBJ1-2|medium-sized|TRBD1|TRBV4-3
TGCGCCAGCAGCCAAGATCCAGGGGGCGACTATGGCTACACCTTC
CASSQDPGGDYGYTF
>TRBJ2-7|-|-|TRBV28
TGTGCCAGCAGTGGGGACTACGAGCAGTACTTC
CASSGDYEQYF
>TRBJ2-7|-|TRBD1|TRBV28
TGTGCCAGCAGTTCTCCGGGACAGGGGGCGCGTGAGCAGTACTTC
CASSSPGQGAREQYF
>TRBJ2-6|few|TRBD1|TRBV6-4
TGTGCCAGCAGTGACTCGACACAGGGGGCAGGGGGGGCCAACGTCCTGACTTTC
CASSDSTQGAGGANVLTF
>TRBJ2-7|-|TRBD2|TRBV4-3
TGCGCCAGCAGCCGCCAACTAGCGGGACCCTTCTCCTACGAGCAGTACTTC
CASSRQLAGPFSYEQYF
>TRBJ2-5|-|TRBD2|TRBV7-2
TGTGCCAGCAGCCCACGGACTAGCGAGGAGACCCAGTACTTC
CASSPRTSEETQYF
>TRBJ1-5|-|-|TRBV7-8
TGTGCCAGCAGCTTAGAACGGGGTCAGCCCCAGCATTTT
CASSLERGQPQHF
>TRBJ2-7|once|-|TRBV7-7
TGTGCCAGCAGCCCTGGTGGGAGCTCCTACGAGCAGTACTTC
CASSPGGSSYEQYF
>TRBJ2-3|-|TRBD2|TRBV28
TGTGCCAGCAGTTCCGGGACTAGCGGCACAGATACGCAGTATTTT
CASSSGTSGTDTQYF
>TRBJ2-4|-|TRBD2|TRBV9
TGTGCCAGCAGCCCCCGCTTTGGTCTAGCGGGAGAAGGGGTAAACATTCAGTACTTC
CASSPRFGLAGEGVNIQYF
>TRBJ2-1|-|TRBD1|TRBV7-9
TGTGCCAGCAGCCCGGCTCGAAAGGGGGCAGGATACAATGAGCAGTTCTTC
CASSPARKGAGYNEQFF
>TRBJ2-7|-|TRBD1|TRBV29-1
TGCAGCGTCGAGGGACAGGCCTACGAGCAGTACTTC
CSVEGQAYEQYF
>TRBJ1-4|-|TRBD1|TRBV28
TGTGCCAGCAGCCACCCGACAGGGAAGGGTGAAAAACTGTTTTTT
CASSHPTGKGEKLFF
>TRBJ2-7|-|-|TRBV7-2
TGTGCCAGCAGCTTAGGGGGGCTTGGGAGCGAGCAGTACTTC
CASSLGGLGSEQYF